The 27 T cell receptor beta chains reported below all come from one sample, sequenced in a study of identical twins. TCRdb called the 5' RACE reads again in MiXCR, with one record for every CDR3 protein. The sample consists of 550,000 to 700,000 distinct CDR3 sequences, around 20% of them appearing once. In addition, the sample was reused for a study of T cells expressing NK-cell markers.

Sequencing used PBMCs. These receptors were taken from a woman under 30 in good health.

This clonotype was seen more than once but under ten times. The CDR3 DNA sequence: TGTGCCACCAGTGTCCGAGACAGGGACATGTACGAGCAGTACTTC. Protein product: CATSVRDRDMYEQYF. This chain joins TRBV24-1 and TRBJ2-7, with TRBD1 matching over 7 bases. Germline V CDR1 and CDR2: KGHDR, SFDVKD. The CDR3 is 15 amino acids. Unmatched junction bases numbered 10, after V lost 5 bases and J lost 4 bases.

The V gene is TRBV12-3 or TRBV12-4, the J gene TRBJ1-1; D gene ambiguous. Trimming shortened V by 6 bases and J by 4 bases, and 9 bases separated the two germline ends. The CDR3 sequence is 12 residues long. The CDR3 reads CASRVHTTEAFF. As DNA, the CDR3 is TGTGCCAGCAGGGTACATACCACTGAAGCTTTCTTT.

In DNA form, the CDR3 reads TGTGCCAGCAGTTACTCGGGACAGGCCGGAGGGGCTGAAGCTTTCTTT. As protein: CASSYSGQAGGAEAFF. The chain joins TRBV6-5 to TRBJ1-1; 8 bases line up with TRBD1. The V segment lost 0 bases and the J segment 6 bases; nucleotides outside the gene matches: 9. Germline CDR1 and CDR2: MNHEY and SVGAGI. This CDR3 region has 16 residues.

This chain joins TRBV20-1 and TRBJ2-7; TRBD2 might be the D (6 bases). Per the germline V gene, CDR1 is DFQATT and CDR2 is SNEGSKA (reference sequence). The CDR3 has 16 residues. V was shortened by 3 bases and J by 3 bases, with 21 bases between the two germline ends. The CDR3 loop reads CSARINRGAPNYEQYF. CDR3 bases: TGCAGTGCTAGGATAAACCGCGGGGCGCCGAACTACGAGCAGTACTTC.

The chain combines TRBV20-1 with TRBJ2-3; D may match TRBD1 or TRBD2 (5 bases each). The CDR3 loop spans 13 amino acids. V was cut by 4 bases and J by 5 bases, with 13 bases left in between. Germline CDR1 reads DFQATT; CDR2 reads SNEGSKA (reference sequence). CDR3 sequence (DNA): TGCAGTGCTATGGGGGAGAAGAAAGATACGCAGTATTTT. Its protein is CSAMGEKKDTQYF.

J is TRBJ2-2 and V is TRBV4-1; D could derive from TRBD1 or TRBD2 (5 bases each). Germline CDR1 is MGHRA and CDR2 is YSYEKL. The CDR3 consists of 16 residues. The germline V and J ends were trimmed by 4 bases and 0 bases, with 12 bases remaining between them. The CDR3 coding sequence is TGCGCCAGCAGCCCTCGAGGGGTAGCGAACACCGGGGAGCTGTTTTTT. Translating gives CASSPRGVANTGELFF.

The J gene is TRBJ2-7, the V gene TRBV6-5; the match to TRBD2 covers 9 bases. CDR3 length: 15 residues. CDR1 is MNHEY and CDR2 is SVGAGI in the germline V gene. Trimming cost V 0 bases and J 3 bases; bases outside gene matches: 3. The CDR3 DNA sequence: TGTGCCAGCAGTTACTCGCCAGCGGGAGGCTACGAGCAGTACTTC. Translation gives CASSYSPAGGYEQYF.

The V call is TRBV7-2, the J call TRBJ2-7; a weak D match, TRBD2 (6 bases). V was clipped by 3 bases and J by 3 bases, with 15 bases between them. CDR1 is SGHTA and CDR2 is FQGNSA in the germline V gene. CDR3 length: 15 amino acids. CDR3 nucleotides: TGTGCCAGCAGCTTCATCCCGGGAGCTTTCTACGAGCAGTACTTC. Residues: CASSFIPGAFYEQYF.

In its sample, this clonotype was seen a few times. The CDR3: CATKDRVSYNEQFF. The DNA for the CDR3 is TGTGCCACAAAGGACAGGGTATCCTACAATGAGCAGTTCTTC. The gene calls are TRBV6-1 and TRBJ2-1, with 8 bases identical to TRBD1. From germline, CDR1 is MNHNS and CDR2 SASEGT. V shed 10 bases, J shed 1 base, and the junction held 6 bases outside the gene matches. This CDR3 is built from 14 residues.

The V call is TRBV12-3 or TRBV12-4, the J call TRBJ2-7; D possibly corresponds to TRBD2 (5 bases). The CDR3 is 13 residues long. Trimming stripped 3 bases from V and 6 bases from J, with 12 bases between. The CDR3: CASSFIDYGEQYF. The CDR3 DNA reads as TGTGCCAGCAGTTTTATCGACTATGGCGAGCAGTACTTC.

This clonotype occurred a few times. V is TRBV15 and J is TRBJ2-1; TRBD2 matches 7 bases. The CDR3 is 13 amino acids. J was trimmed by 9 bases and V by 5 bases; bases with no gene match: 7. Germline CDR1 is LNHNV and CDR2 is YYDKDF (reference sequence). Written as DNA, the CDR3 is TGTGCCACCAGCCCGAGCGGGATCAGTGAGCAGTTCTTC. Translated: CATSPSGISEQFF.

This clonotype occurred many times. The chain has TRBV12-3 or TRBV12-4 and TRBJ1-1, with unresolved D. V lost 2 bases, J lost 10 bases, and 8 bases lay in between. This CDR3 has 11 amino acids. The CDR3 region is CASSLNGVAFF. DNA for the CDR3: TGTGCCAGCAGTTTAAACGGGGTAGCTTTCTTT.

This clonotype was seen many times. The chain carries TRBV9 and TRBJ1-2; maybe TRBD1 (5 bases). CDR1 and CDR2 (germline): SGDLS, YYNGEE. This CDR3 comprises 15 residues. V shed 4 bases and J shed 2 bases, with 15 bases lying between them. The CDR3 nucleotides read TGTGCCAGCAGCCCGGGCCCCGGGGGGAACTATGGCTACACCTTC. Its protein product is CASSPGPGGNYGYTF.

This clonotype was seen a few times. V gene TRBV5-6 combines with J gene TRBJ2-1, with D perhaps matching TRBD1 (6 bases). The germline CDR1 and CDR2 sequences are SGHDT and YYEEEE. The CDR3 runs 12 residues. Trimming pared 2 bases from V and 8 bases from J, leaving 8 bases between. The CDR3 spells CASSFGTHEQFF. The CDR3 DNA is TGTGCCAGCAGCTTCGGGACACATGAGCAGTTCTTC.

This clonotype was seen more than once but under ten times. The chain joins TRBV20-1 to TRBJ2-1; no definite D call. The length of the CDR3 is 14 residues. V was pared by 6 bases and J by 0 bases, with 12 bases between. Germline values: CDR1 DFQATT, CDR2 SNEGSKA (reference sequence). The DNA for the CDR3 is TGCAGTGCCAAGGGCGGTGTCTCCTACAATGAGCAGTTCTTC. It translates to CSAKGGVSYNEQFF.

The chain combines TRBV12-3 or TRBV12-4 with TRBJ2-3; 9 bases are a match to TRBD2. This CDR3 has 15 residues. V lost 5 bases, J lost 2 bases, and 5 bases stayed unmatched. CDR3 sequence reads: CASSPLAGITDTQYF. In DNA form, the CDR3 reads TGTGCCAGCAGTCCCCTAGCGGGAATCACAGATACGCAGTATTTT.

This clonotype was recorded at least ten times. The V and J genes are TRBV5-1 and TRBJ2-7; 10 nucleotides line up with TRBD2. CDR3 length: 14 amino acids. The trim removed 4 bases at V and 5 bases at J, leaving 6 bases unmatched. Germline loops: CDR1 SGHRS, CDR2 YFSETQ. The CDR3 region has the DNA TGCGCCAGCAGCCCTAGCGGGAGTAGACACGAGCAGTACTTC. Its protein is CASSPSGSRHEQYF.

This clonotype was found a few times. This chain links TRBV10-1 with TRBJ2-3, with a tentative D call TRBD1 (6 bases). V lost 6 bases, J lost 1 base, and 11 bases lay in between. CDR3 length: 14 amino acids. Germline V gene data show CDR1 as WNHNN and CDR2 as SYGVQD (reference sequence). The chain's CDR3 is CASRLQGRTDTQYF. The CDR3 coding sequence is TGCGCCAGCAGGTTACAGGGACGCACAGATACGCAGTATTTT.

A few counts support this clonotype. CDR3 DNA sequence: TGTGCCAGCAGCCTCCGGGACATGATGAACACTGAAGCTTTCTTT. This sequence encodes CASSLRDMMNTEAFF. V usage is TRBV5-5 and J usage is TRBJ1-1; the D gene is possibly TRBD1 (6 bases). Germline V gene sequence: CDR1 SGHKS, CDR2 YYEKEE (reference sequence). V shed 4 bases and J shed 0 bases, with 13 bases lying between them. There are 15 residues in the CDR3. Supplemented by reference TRBV5-5 and TRBJ1-1, the full variable domain reads DAGVTQSPTHLIKTRGQQVTLRCSPISGHKSVSWYQQVLGQGPQFIFQYYEKEERGRGNFPDRFSARQFPNYSSELNVNALLLGDSALYLCASSLRDMMNTEAFFGQGTRLTVV.

The CDR3 DNA is TGCGCCAGCAGCTTGACAGGGGCGGATAATTCACCCCTCCACTTT. Amino acid sequence: CASSLTGADNSPLHF. The J gene is TRBJ1-6, the V gene TRBV5-1; 7 bases map to TRBD1. The CDR3 is 15 residues long. Germline CDR1 SGHRS, CDR2 YFSETQ. V trimming: 1 base; J trimming: 5 bases; junction bases outside the gene matches: 3.

This clonotype was picked up a small number of times. V gene TRBV12-3 or TRBV12-4 combines with J gene TRBJ1-2; D ambiguous. The CDR3 totals 13 residues. The V and J ends lost 4 bases and 4 bases respectively, with 10 bases between them. CDR3 in DNA: TGTGCCAGCAGTTCCCCAGGATTCTATGGCTACACCTTC. It translates to CASSSPGFYGYTF.

This clonotype was counted between two and nine times. The rearrangement uses TRBV29-1 and TRBJ2-2; D is ambiguous. The CDR3 is made up of 12 amino acids. Trimming removed 7 bases from V and 6 bases from J, with 12 bases in between. The germline gives CDR1 SQVTM, CDR2 ANQGSEA. The CDR3 region has the DNA TGCAGCGCCCCAATCGATCCCGGGGAGCTGTTTTTT. This codes for CSAPIDPGELFF.

This clonotype was picked up many times. The chain has TRBV12-3 or TRBV12-4 and TRBJ2-2, with D uncertain. This CDR3 is built from 14 residues. Deletions cut 3 bases from V and 4 bases from J, with 9 bases between. The CDR3 protein is CASSFSNPTGELFF. CDR3 sequence (DNA): TGTGCCAGCAGTTTTAGCAACCCCACCGGGGAGCTGTTTTTT.

The chain uses TRBV24-1 and TRBJ2-1; D gene unclear. Germline V lookup: CDR1 KGHDR, CDR2 SFDVKD. Trimming shortened V by 4 bases and J by 6 bases, and 12 bases separated the two germline ends. The CDR3 has 14 amino acids. The CDR3 region is CATSDSRPPNEQFF. CDR3 nucleotide sequence: TGTGCCACCAGTGACTCCCGGCCCCCCAATGAGCAGTTCTTC.

This clonotype was counted only a few times. The rearrangement joins TRBV11-1 to TRBJ2-3, with 9 bases lining up with TRBD1. CDR3 length equals 18 residues. Germline CDR1 is SGHAT and CDR2 is FQDESV (reference sequence). Trimming removed 5 bases from V and 6 bases from J; junction bases left unmatched: 18. In nucleotides, the CDR3 is TGTGCCAGCAGCCGGGCGTTTGGACAGGGGAGATTGGGTGATACGCAGTATTTT. Translated, it gives CASSRAFGQGRLGDTQYF.

This clonotype appeared many times. The V gene is TRBV5-6, the J gene TRBJ2-1, with TRBD2 matching 9 bases. In germline, CDR1 is SGHDT, CDR2 YYEEEE. The J segment lost 7 bases and the V segment lost 4 bases, leaving 9 bases of the junction unmatched. CDR3 length: 15 amino acids. The CDR3 region is CASSSGGLNFNEQFF. The CDR3 DNA is TGTGCCAGCAGCAGCGGGGGGCTTAACTTTAATGAGCAGTTCTTC. Full variable domain (missing parts from reference TRBV5-6 and TRBJ2-1): DAGVTQSPTHLIKTRGQQVTLRCSPKSGHDTVSWYQQALGQGPQFIFQYYEEEERQRGNFPDRFSGHQFPNYSSELNVNALLLGDSALYLCASSSGGLNFNEQFFGPGTRLTVL.

V and J are TRBV6-1 and TRBJ1-3; D perhaps matches TRBD1 (6 bases). Germline V gives CDR1 MNHNS, CDR2 SASEGT. The CDR3 is made up of 14 amino acids. V lost 6 bases and J lost 0, with 9 bases in between. The CDR3 loop reads CASRRDTSGNTIYF. CDR3 DNA sequence: TGTGCCAGCAGACGGGACACCTCTGGAAACACCATATATTTT.